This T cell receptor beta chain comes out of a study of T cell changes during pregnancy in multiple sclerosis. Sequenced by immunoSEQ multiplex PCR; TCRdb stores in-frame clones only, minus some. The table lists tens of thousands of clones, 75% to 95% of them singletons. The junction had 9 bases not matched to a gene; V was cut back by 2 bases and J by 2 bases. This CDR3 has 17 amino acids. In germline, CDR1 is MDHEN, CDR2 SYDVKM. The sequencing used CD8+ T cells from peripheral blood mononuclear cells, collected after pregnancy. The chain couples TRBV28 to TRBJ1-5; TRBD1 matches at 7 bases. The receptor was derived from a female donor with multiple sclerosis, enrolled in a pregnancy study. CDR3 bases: TGTGCCAGCAGTTTAGGTCCCGGACAGGTTGGCAATCAGCCCCAGCATTTT. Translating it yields CASSLGPGQVGNQPQHF.